This T cell receptor (beta chain) comes out of a study of T cell responses to AZD1222 COVID-19 vaccine (dated by TCRdb to the early 2020s). As for the study more broadly: AZD1222 recipients with second doses at about 4 weeks or about 12 weeks were pooled, because spike-specific TCR depth and breadth did not differ between schedules. TCR sequencing was performed for 230 to 250 trial participants, of whom some 200 were given two doses of AZD1222 and around 25 were given two doses of MenACWY control vaccine. Enrollment into the trials was organized by age into subgroups of 18-55, 56-69 and 70-plus years, and those subgroups contained roughly 150, 30 and 60 TCR-sequenced participants, respectively.

On the study overall, not on this receptor specifically: The whole spike protein was spanned by vaccine-associated CD4 TCRs, and dominant responses were seen in regions 160-218 and 743-854. The 56-69-year group was small, and its depth increase did not reach significance, likely because of low power. Because no samples from the day 14 peak response were available, repertoires could be characterized only after the peak T cell response. Reportedly, close to half of the unique spike-specific TCRs recognized epitopes lying outside the regions that are mutated in the B.1.351 and B.1.1.7 variants. Conclusions about previously exposed vaccinees are limited, since just five to seven AZD1222 recipients were seropositive for SARS-CoV-2 at baseline. A significant rise in spike-specific TCR breadth and depth was observed after two AZD1222 doses relative to day 0 and relative to MenACWY recipients. Participants were mostly white British, with more females than males. The authors suggested clonal diversity may have been underestimated.

The CDR3 regions of human TCRbeta chains were analyzed by immunosequencing. Regarding the original processing steps: TCRs in the repertoires were matched against a reference library of SARS-CoV-2-specific TCRs that had been generated with the MIRA antigen-specificity platform. Breadth was defined as the fraction of unique TCRs that were SARS-CoV-2-associated. Depth was defined as the fraction of total T cells that were SARS-CoV-2-associated. Using the MIRA data, each spike-specific TCR was mapped to the spike region that the TCR reacts to and placed in a CD4 or CD8 class. Log10-transformed breadth and depth values were compared by one-way ANOVA with Sidak's multiple comparisons tests. This is the immuneACCESS table as TCRdb keeps it, with only in-frame sequences that have V and J called. A part of the clones is gone; compared with another copy, unresolved V genes explain less than half, and the rest is unexplained. D and trimming were read from the DNA, whereas the V and J calls and clone size are those reported in that table. A total of approximately 120,000 clones appear in this sample, roughly 90% of them only once. The top ten clones comprise roughly 3.9% of the sample.

The sample's time point, from its label and the paper: baseline before first vaccination. Vaccinee samples came from UK trials COV001 and COV002, including a single-blind randomized controlled phase 2/3 trial of AZD1222 (ChAdOx1 nCoV-19) in healthy adults. For TCRbeta chain sequencing, PBMC samples were collected from trial participants at day 0 and at day 28 after the second dose. Details on this clone: The clone's antigen remains unknown. Nothing much larger sits one base from this clone, and base qualities are not available.

The clonotype originates from an adult in good health. This specimen was peripheral blood, taken on day 0 of AZD1222 vaccination.

The CDR3: CARDRGNQPQHF. The DNA sequence follows: TGTGCCCGAGACAGGGGGAATCAGCCCCAGCATTTT. The chain is encoded by TRBV27 joined to TRBJ1-5; 9 bases in between match TRBD1. V loses 11 bases at its end and J loses 4 bases; junction bases beyond the gene matches: 3. Via the germline V gene (reference sequence), CDR1 is MNHEY and CDR2 SMNVEV. The CDR3, from cysteine to phenylalanine, totals 12 residues. Only the CDR3 DNA stays, 36 bases, in frame from base 1.